The 27 T cell receptor beta chains below were found in one sample sequenced in a study of CD4 T cells in relation to SARS-CoV-2 and coronaviruses. Antigens for these TCRs are unknown. Assay: immunoSEQ multiplex PCR; the TCRdb copy retains only in-frame clones and omits some. The table lists roughly 20,000 clones, about 69% of them singletons. CD4+ T cells from unexposed donors were obtained before the COVID-19 pandemic (2011-2018). Isolation of CD4+ T cells took place after nine to ten days in culture. The sequenced sample was CD4+ T cells from PBMCs, cultured in vitro. These TCRs come from a human donor in good health.

The chain recombines TRBV11-1 with TRBJ2-2, with 13 bases identical to TRBD2. The germline V gene has CDR1 SGHAT and CDR2 FQDESV (reference sequence). V was pared by 3 bases and J by 5 bases, with 0 bases of the junction left unmatched. CDR3 length equals 15 residues. CDR3 in amino acids: CASSLGLAGTGELFF. CDR3 sequence (DNA): TGTGCCAGCAGCTTGGGACTAGCGGGGACCGGGGAGCTGTTTTTT.

In this sample, this clone turned up a few times. This chain connects TRBV7-8 to TRBJ1-3; weak D call: TRBD1 (6 bases). The V and J ends lost 2 bases and 4 bases respectively, with 27 bases between them. The CDR3 covers 20 residues. Germline V CDR1 and CDR2: SGHVS, FQNEAQ. The CDR3 sequence: CASSLTTGTTGGERGNTIYF. The CDR3 DNA reads TGTGCCAGCAGCTTAACTACCGGGACAACCGGTGGGGAGCGCGGAAACACCATATATTTT.

The chain has TRBV7-6 and TRBJ1-4; weak D call: TRBD1 (5 bases). The germline V gene has CDR1 SGHVS and CDR2 FNYEAQ. CDR3 length equals 15 residues. The germline V and J ends were trimmed by 7 bases and 6 bases, with 18 bases remaining between them. The chain's CDR3 is CASMLGSGGDEKLFF. The DNA for the CDR3 is TGTGCCAGCATGCTAGGGTCGGGAGGGGATGAAAAACTGTTTTTT.

The chain joins TRBV29-1 to TRBJ1-1, with 11 positions matching TRBD1. CDR3 length: 13 amino acids. J gave up 2 bases and V 8 bases, and 4 bases lay outside the gene matches. Per the germline V gene, CDR1 is SQVTM and CDR2 is ANQGSEA. The CDR3 bases are TGCAGCACAAGGACAGGGGGCAACACTGAAGCTTTCTTT. Its protein product is CSTRTGGNTEAFF.

In its sample, this clone was seen a few times. The V call is TRBV14, the J call TRBJ2-7, with no clear D. V lost 2 bases and J 3 bases, leaving 11 bases between the germline ends. CDR3 length equals 14 residues. Germline CDR1 reads SGHDN; CDR2 reads FVKESK. The CDR3, as DNA: TGTGCCAGCAGCCAATTGGACGGATTCTACGAGCAGTACTTC. The encoded protein is CASSQLDGFYEQYF.

The chain recombines TRBV5-1 with TRBJ1-6, with D hard to call. Looked up from germline, CDR1 is SGHRS and CDR2 is YFSETQ. With 2 bases removed from V and 8 bases from J, the gap between germline ends came to 11 bases. CDR3 size: 14 residues. In DNA, the CDR3 is TGCGCCAGCAGCTTAGGGAGTAGGGATTCACCCCTCCACTTT. Protein sequence: CASSLGSRDSPLHF. The variable domain in full, with the rest retrieved from reference TRBV5-1 and TRBJ1-6, is KAGVTQTPRYLIKTRGQQVTLSCSPISGHRSVSWYQQTPGQGLQFLFEYFSETQRNKGNFPGRFSGRQFSNSRSEMNVSTLELGDSALYLCASSLGSRDSPLHFGNGTRLTVT.

This chain connects TRBV11-2 to TRBJ1-5; 10 bases are shared with TRBD1. Germline CDR1 and CDR2: SGHAT and FQNNGV. There are 15 residues in the CDR3. Trimming cost V 3 bases and J 6 bases; bases outside gene matches: 5. The CDR3 DNA is TGTGCCAGCAGCTTCGGGACAGGGGCGGGTCAGCCCCAGCATTTT. Its translation: CASSFGTGAGQPQHF.

This clone showed up just a few times. The rearrangement uses TRBV19 and TRBJ1-5; TRBD1 matches at 7 bases. The trim removed 5 bases at V and 0 bases at J, leaving 4 bases unmatched. The CDR3 consists of 15 residues. Germline values: CDR1 LNHDA, CDR2 SQIVND (reference sequence). CDR3 sequence reads: CASSQGVFSNQPQHF. The CDR3 region has the DNA TGTGCCAGTAGTCAGGGGGTTTTTAGCAATCAGCCCCAGCATTTT.

The chain employs TRBV27 and TRBJ1-1; D gene uncertain. The V gene lost 7 bases and the J gene lost 9 bases, with 12 bases spanning the gap. The germline V gene has CDR1 MNHEY and CDR2 SMNVEV (reference sequence). The CDR3 length is 11 residues. The CDR3 protein is CASTSRAKAFF. CDR3 in DNA: TGTGCCAGCACCTCGCGGGCAAAAGCTTTCTTT.

The V and J genes are TRBV7-9 and TRBJ1-1; weak D call: TRBD1 (5 bases). Trimming shortened V by 2 bases and J by 4 bases, and 11 bases separated the two germline ends. The CDR3 runs to 14 residues. Germline CDR1 and CDR2: SEHNR and FQNEAQ (reference sequence). This CDR3 reads CASSLSQGVTEAFF. DNA of the CDR3: TGTGCCAGCAGCTTATCCCAGGGAGTCACTGAAGCTTTCTTT.

This clone was observed once. Written as DNA, the CDR3 is TGTGCCAGCAGCTTTGGAGGGAGTGCTAATGAAAAACTGTTTTTT. It translates to CASSFGGSANEKLFF. V gene TRBV5-4 combines with J gene TRBJ1-4; D remains ambiguous. CDR1 is SGHNT, CDR2 YYREEE, per germline (reference sequence). V shed 2 bases and J shed 3 bases, with 11 bases lying between them. The CDR3 extends over 15 amino acids. Filled out from reference TRBV5-4 and TRBJ1-4, the complete variable domain reads ETGVTQSPTHLIKTRGQQVTLRCSSQSGHNTVSWYQQALGQGPQFIFQYYREEENGRGNFPPRFSGLQFPNYSSELNVNALELDDSALYLCASSFGGSANEKLFFGSGTQLSVL.

The chain combines TRBV5-6 with TRBJ2-7; 7 bases are shared with TRBD1. V lost 0 bases to trimming and J lost 2 bases; unmatched junction nucleotides: 11. Germline-derived CDR1 and CDR2 are SGHDT and YYEEEE. CDR3 length equals 17 residues. The CDR3 coding sequence is TGTGCCAGCAGCTTGGGGGGGACAGTAGGTTTCACCTACGAGCAGTACTTC. The encoded protein is CASSLGGTVGFTYEQYF.

In its sample, this clone was seen a few times. V and J are TRBV6-1 and TRBJ1-4; D might be TRBD1 (6 bases). CDR1 MNHNS and CDR2 SASEGT come from the germline V gene. The CDR3 consists of 14 residues. V was clipped by 0 bases and J by 4 bases, with 6 bases between them. CDR3 nucleotides: TGTGCCAGCAGTGAAGCAGGGGGTAATGAAAAACTGTTTTTT. It codes for CASSEAGGNEKLFF.

This chain connects TRBV7-2 to TRBJ2-3; D is perhaps TRBD1 (5 bases). Germline lookup yields CDR1 SGHTA and CDR2 FQGNSA. CDR3 length: 14 amino acids. The ends were cut back, 8 bases at V and 3 bases at J, with 15 bases in the middle. The CDR3 nucleotides read TGTGCCAGCGAGAATAGGGGCGAGACAGATACGCAGTATTTT. This sequence encodes CASENRGETDTQYF.

This clone was picked up a small number of times. The chain is built from TRBV7-2 and TRBJ2-5; maybe TRBD2 (6 bases). Germline CDR1 SGHTA, CDR2 FQGNSA. Trimming stripped 2 bases from V and 9 bases from J, with 16 bases between. The CDR3 consists of 14 residues. The CDR3 DNA sequence: TGTGCCAGCAGCTTAAATCTAGCGTCTCGGGCCCAGTACTTC. Its protein is CASSLNLASRAQYF.

The CDR3 DNA is TGTGCCAGCGGACGGGTTGAAGCTTTCTTT. It yields the protein CASGRVEAFF. The chain combines TRBV6-5 with TRBJ1-1; D not resolved. Germline V gives CDR1 MNHEY, CDR2 SVGAGI. The germline V and J ends were trimmed by 8 bases and 7 bases, with 8 bases remaining between them. The CDR3 loop spans 10 amino acids.

A few counts support this clone. The genes are TRBV5-4 and TRBJ1-2; TRBD1 agrees at 7 bases. Germline V gene data show CDR1 as SGHNT and CDR2 as YYREEE (reference sequence). The V and J ends lost 4 bases and 2 bases, in that order; junction bases with no gene match: 8. The CDR3 contains 15 residues. The CDR3 DNA reads as TGTGCCAGCAGCGCCTCGACAGGGCGCAACTATGGCTACACCTTC. Translated: CASSASTGRNYGYTF.

The J gene is TRBJ1-1, the V gene TRBV19; D unclear. V shed 5 bases and J shed 6 bases, with 16 bases lying between them. The CDR3 length is 14 residues. Looked up from germline, CDR1 is LNHDA and CDR2 is SQIVND (reference sequence). The CDR3 here is CASSSPLRRPEAFF. The CDR3, as DNA: TGTGCCAGTAGTTCCCCCCTGCGGCGGCCTGAAGCTTTCTTT.

The rearrangement joins TRBV6-2 or TRBV6-3 to TRBJ2-5; D possibly uses TRBD1 or TRBD2 (5 bases each). The CDR3 runs to 13 residues. The germline V gene has CDR1 MNHEY and CDR2 SVGEGT. V shed 5 bases and J shed 6 bases, with 13 bases lying between them. CDR3 nucleotides: TGTGCCAGCAGTCGACTGGGGGACCAGACCCAGTACTTC. Translated: CASSRLGDQTQYF.

The chain carries TRBV6-5 and TRBJ1-1; D remains unclear. The germline V and J ends were trimmed by 5 bases and 7 bases, with 8 bases remaining between them. The CDR3 extends over 11 amino acids. Germline values: CDR1 MNHEY, CDR2 SVGAGI. In nucleotides, the CDR3 is TGTGCCAGCAGTAGACCTCTTGAAGCTTTCTTT. As protein: CASSRPLEAFF.

The rearrangement uses TRBV7-2 and TRBJ2-1; TRBD2 might be the D (5 bases). From germline, CDR1 is SGHTA and CDR2 FQGNSA. The length of the CDR3 is 11 residues. V lost 3 bases, J lost 12 bases, and 9 bases lay in between. CDR3 nucleotides: TGTGCCAGCAGCTTGGCGGGTTGGCAGTTCTTC. This encodes CASSLAGWQFF.

The chain joins TRBV5-1 to TRBJ2-7; 7 bases align to TRBD2. J gave up 0 bases and V 1 base, and 10 bases lay outside the gene matches. Germline V gene sequence: CDR1 SGHRS, CDR2 YFSETQ. The CDR3 has 17 amino acids. This chain's CDR3 is CASSLWGGWQSSYEQYF. In nucleotides, the CDR3 is TGCGCCAGCAGCTTGTGGGGGGGATGGCAGTCCTCCTACGAGCAGTACTTC.

The chain carries TRBV29-1 and TRBJ1-2; D is possibly TRBD1 (5 bases). Germline V lookup: CDR1 SQVTM, CDR2 ANQGSEA. The V end was cut by 3 bases, the J end by 3 bases, with 11 bases between. The CDR3 has 13 amino acids. The CDR3 DNA follows: TGCAGCGTTGAGGGGGGAACCCACTATGGCTACACCTTC. Translation: CSVEGGTHYGYTF.

The gene calls are TRBV7-2 and TRBJ2-3, with TRBD1 as a possible D gene (6 bases). The V gene's germline CDR1 is SGHTA and CDR2 FQGNSA. Trimming removed 5 bases from V and 2 bases from J, with 14 bases in between. CDR3 length equals 15 residues. CDR3 residues: CASSRLTGNTDTQYF. The CDR3 DNA reads TGTGCCAGCAGCCGCTTAACAGGGAACACAGATACGCAGTATTTT.

The chain recombines TRBV30 with TRBJ2-2, with TRBD2 identical over 11 bases. J gave up 6 bases and V 4 bases, and 10 bases lay outside the gene matches. The CDR3 sequence is 16 residues long. The V gene's germline CDR1 is GTSNPN and CDR2 SVGIG (reference sequence). The CDR3 protein is CAWKTSGSRMSGELFF. The CDR3 nucleotides are TGTGCCTGGAAAACTAGCGGGAGTCGGATGTCCGGGGAGCTGTTTTTT.

This chain links TRBV3-1 (or the pseudogene TRBV3-2) with TRBJ2-5; weak D call: TRBD2 (6 bases). CDR1 is LGHDT, CDR2 YNNKEL, per germline (reference sequence). The CDR3 sequence is 18 residues long. V was cut by 1 base and J by 4 bases, with 22 bases left in between. CDR3 DNA: TGTGCCAGCAGCCAAGCTCTCCCCGGGGGTACTCGCCCAGAGACCCAGTACTTC. Translation: CASSQALPGGTRPETQYF.

This clone came up a few times. The J gene is TRBJ2-7, the V gene TRBV19; possibly TRBD1 or TRBD2 for D (5 bases each). Trimming took 3 bases from V and 0 from J, leaving 9 bases between them. The germline CDR1 and CDR2 sequences are LNHDA and SQIVND (reference sequence). This CDR3 region has 14 residues. The CDR3 DNA follows: TGTGCCAGTAGTATGGGACGTGGCTCCTACGAGCAGTACTTC. Amino acids: CASSMGRGSYEQYF.